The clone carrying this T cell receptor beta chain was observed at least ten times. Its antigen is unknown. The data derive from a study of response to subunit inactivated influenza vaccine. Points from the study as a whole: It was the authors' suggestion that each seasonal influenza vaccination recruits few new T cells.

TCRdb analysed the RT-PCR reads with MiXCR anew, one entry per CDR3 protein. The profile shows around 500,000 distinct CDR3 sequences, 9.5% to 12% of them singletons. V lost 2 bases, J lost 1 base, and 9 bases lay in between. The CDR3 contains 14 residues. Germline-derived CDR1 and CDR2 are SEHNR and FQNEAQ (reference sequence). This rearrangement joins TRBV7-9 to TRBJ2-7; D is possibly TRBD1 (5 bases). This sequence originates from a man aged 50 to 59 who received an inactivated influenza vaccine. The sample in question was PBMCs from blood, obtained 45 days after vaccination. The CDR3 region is CASSLLRGSYEQYF. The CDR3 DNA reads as TGTGCCAGCAGCTTACTTAGGGGATCCTACGAGCAGTACTTC.